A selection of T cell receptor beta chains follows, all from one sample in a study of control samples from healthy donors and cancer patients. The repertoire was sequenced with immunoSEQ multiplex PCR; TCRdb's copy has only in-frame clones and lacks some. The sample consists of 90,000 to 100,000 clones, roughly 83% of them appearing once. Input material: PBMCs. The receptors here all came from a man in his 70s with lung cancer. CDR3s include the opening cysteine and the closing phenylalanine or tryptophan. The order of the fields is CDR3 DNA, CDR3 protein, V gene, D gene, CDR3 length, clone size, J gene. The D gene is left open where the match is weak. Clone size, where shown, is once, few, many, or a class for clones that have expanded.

TGTGCCAGCAGTGGACTAGCGGGGGGCCAAGATACGCAGTATTTT | CASSGLAGGQDTQYF | TRBV2 | TRBD2 | 15 | - | TRBJ2-3
TGCGCCCGCAGCCGACGGGACAGGGGAATAAACGGGGCTGGAAACACCATATATTTT | CARSRRDRGINGAGNTIYF | TRBV4-1 | TRBD1 | 19 | - | TRBJ1-3
TGTGCCAGCAGCTTACCGACAGGGTCGGGCCACGAGCAGTACTTC | CASSLPTGSGHEQYF | TRBV7-8 | TRBD1 | 15 | - | TRBJ2-7
TGTGCCACCAGCACCGGGACTAGCGGGGGTTACAATGAGCAGTTCTTC | CATSTGTSGGYNEQFF | TRBV15 | TRBD2 | 16 | - | TRBJ2-1
TGTGCCAGTAGTCTCCCATTACTAGCAAGCTCCTACAATGAGCAGTTCTTC | CASSLPLLASSYNEQFF | TRBV19 | - | 17 | - | TRBJ2-1
TGTGCCAGCAGTTACTCGTCCGCTAGGGGAGAAGAGACCCAGTACTTC | CASSYSSARGEETQYF | TRBV6-5 | - | 16 | few | TRBJ2-5
TGCGCCAGCAGCTCCTTTCTCTTCTATGGCTACACCTTC | CASSSFLFYGYTF | TRBV5-1 | - | 13 | - | TRBJ1-2
TGTGCCAGTAGCCGACGACAGGGGGCATACGAGCAGTACTTC | CASSRRQGAYEQYF | TRBV19 | TRBD1 | 14 | - | TRBJ2-7
TGCGCCAGCAGCGGTAACAGGGGAGGCTCGGATACGCAGTATTTT | CASSGNRGGSDTQYF | TRBV5-1 | - | 15 | - | TRBJ2-3
TGTGCCAGCAGCTTGGGGGACAGGCAGAACTATGGCTACACCTTC | CASSLGDRQNYGYTF | TRBV5-8 | TRBD1 | 15 | - | TRBJ1-2
TGTGCCATCAGTGGCGTGGACAGAGGCTTACTCTACGAGCAGTACTTC | CAISGVDRGLLYEQYF | TRBV10-3 | - | 16 | - | TRBJ2-7
TGTGCCAGCAGTCGGACTAGCGGTTCCACAGATACGCAGTATTTT | CASSRTSGSTDTQYF | TRBV6-5 | TRBD2 | 15 | - | TRBJ2-3
TGTGCCAGCAGCTTTCAAAACGAGCAGTACTTC | CASSFQNEQYF | TRBV7-6 | - | 11 | - | TRBJ2-7
TGTGCCAGTGCCCGTGGGGGTTCTGGAAACACCATATATTTT | CASARGGSGNTIYF | TRBV19 | - | 14 | once | TRBJ1-3
TGTGCCAGCAGCTTAGCGCTAGCGGGTGAGGCAGATACGCAGTATTTT | CASSLALAGEADTQYF | TRBV11-2 | TRBD2 | 16 | - | TRBJ2-3
TGTGCCAGCAGGGACGCCGCCTACGAGCAGTACTTC | CASRDAAYEQYF | TRBV7-9 | - | 12 | - | TRBJ2-7
TGTGCCATCAGTGAGTCGATTAGGGAGAACACTGAAGCTTTCTTT | CAISESIRENTEAFF | TRBV10-3 | - | 15 | - | TRBJ1-1
TGTGCCAGCAGTGAAACCCCTAACACCGGGGAGCTGTTTTTT | CASSETPNTGELFF | TRBV6-1 | - | 14 | once | TRBJ2-2
TGTGCCAGCAGCGTAGGTGGGTCTCGGAACACTGAAGCTTTCTTT | CASSVGGSRNTEAFF | TRBV9 | - | 15 | - | TRBJ1-1
TGTGCCAGCAGCTTAGGTTGGGGGTATGAAAGTGGCTACACCTTC | CASSLGWGYESGYTF | TRBV7-8 | - | 15 | many | TRBJ1-2
TGCGCCAGCAGCCACCCGGGGGCAGGGGGCGGACGCACTGAAGCTTTCTTT | CASSHPGAGGGRTEAFF | TRBV4-1 | TRBD1 | 17 | - | TRBJ1-1
TGTGCCTGGGGGCGGACTAGCGGAGGCGGCGAGCAGTACTTC | CAWGRTSGGGEQYF | TRBV30 | TRBD2 | 14 | - | TRBJ2-7
TGTGCCAGCAGCTTACGAGGCCGAGCGAGTTCCACAGATACGCAGTATTTT | CASSLRGRASSTDTQYF | TRBV11-2 | - | 17 | - | TRBJ2-3
TGCGCCAGCACCAAAAGCTCAGGGGACCGCAATCAGCCCCAGCATTTT | CASTKSSGDRNQPQHF | TRBV4-1 | - | 16 | - | TRBJ1-5
TGTGCCAGCAGTCCCCCAGGGAATTGGGGCTACACCTTC | CASSPPGNWGYTF | TRBV6-5 | - | 13 | few | TRBJ1-2
TGTGCCAGCAGTTACTTAGGGGAGAGGAGCTACGAGCAGTACTTC | CASSYLGERSYEQYF | TRBV6-5 | - | 15 | - | TRBJ2-7
TGTGCCAGCAGCTCGGGCCCTCGAACTAATGAAAAACTGTTTTTT | CASSSGPRTNEKLFF | TRBV11-1 | - | 15 | once | TRBJ1-4
TGTGCCAGCAGTTCCTGGACAGAGGGGTCGGATACCCAGTACTTC | CASSSWTEGSDTQYF | TRBV6-5 | - | 15 | - | TRBJ2-5
TGTGCCAGCAGTTTACGTCCCCCATCTTCACCCCTCCACTTT | CASSLRPPSSPLHF | TRBV27 | - | 14 | - | TRBJ1-6
TGTGCCAGTAGTGCTCGAAACGACCCGAGTTCGGGACATGGCTACACCTTC | CASSARNDPSSGHGYTF | TRBV19 | - | 17 | - | TRBJ1-2
TGCGCCAGCAGCTTCCGGGACAGGCCGACTAGCGGGGGGCTAAACGAAGAGACCCAGTACTTC | CASSFRDRPTSGGLNEETQYF | TRBV5-1 | TRBD2 | 21 | - | TRBJ2-5
TGTGCCAGCAGGCCCTGGCAGGGCGGAGGCACAGATACGCAGTATTTT | CASRPWQGGGTDTQYF | TRBV27 | - | 16 | - | TRBJ2-3
TGTGCCAGCAGCCCCAGCGGGACAGGGGTACGGCATCTGACTGGGCAGTACTTT | CASSPSGTGVRHLTGQYF | TRBV9 | TRBD1 | 18 | - | TRBJ2-7
TGTGCCAGCAGCTTGACAGGGAGTGTCTACGAGCAGTACTTC | CASSLTGSVYEQYF | TRBV5-6 | - | 14 | - | TRBJ2-7
TGTGCCAGCAGTGAGGCTAGCGGGGGGTCAGATACGCAGTATTTT | CASSEASGGSDTQYF | TRBV6-4 | TRBD2 | 15 | - | TRBJ2-3
TGTGCCAGCAGCCCCGACCTAATCTCTGAAGCTTTCTTT | CASSPDLISEAFF | TRBV7-9 | - | 13 | - | TRBJ1-1
TGTGCCAGCAGGGCCGGGACAGGCATCATGAACACTGAAGCTTTCTTT | CASRAGTGIMNTEAFF | TRBV7-9 | TRBD1 | 16 | - | TRBJ1-1
TGTGCCAGCAGCCTAGGACAGGGAGGCTATGGCTACACCTTC | CASSLGQGGYGYTF | TRBV3-1/TRBV3-2 | TRBD1 | 14 | - | TRBJ1-2
TGTGCCAGCAGCTTAGAAGTGACAGGGCTGAACACTGAAGCTTTCTTT | CASSLEVTGLNTEAFF | TRBV7-9 | TRBD1 | 16 | - | TRBJ1-1
TGTGCCAGCAGTTACGGACGGACCGAAGCTTTCTTT | CASSYGRTEAFF | TRBV6-6 | - | 12 | - | TRBJ1-1
TGTGCCAGCGCCCAGGGATTAGATACGCAGTATTTT | CASAQGLDTQYF | TRBV27 | - | 12 | - | TRBJ2-3
TGTGCCAGCAGCCGGAGGAATGAGCAGTTCTTC | CASSRRNEQFF | TRBV9 | - | 11 | - | TRBJ2-1
TGTGCCAGTGGGGTTCTCGGGTCTCAAAGTAATTACGAGCAGTACTTC | CASGVLGSQSNYEQYF | TRBV18 | - | 16 | - | TRBJ2-7
TGTGCCACCAGTGACCGGGGACTAGCGGGGGTTGACAATGAGCAGTTCTTC | CATSDRGLAGVDNEQFF | TRBV24-1 | TRBD2 | 17 | - | TRBJ2-1
TGTGCCAGCAGCCAGAACAGGGGGCACTGGAATGAGCAGTTCTTC | CASSQNRGHWNEQFF | TRBV3-1/TRBV3-2 | TRBD1 | 15 | - | TRBJ2-1
TGTGCCAGTAGTGCAGACGGGTGGTATGGCTACACCTTC | CASSADGWYGYTF | TRBV19 | - | 13 | - | TRBJ1-2
TGTGCCAGCAGCTTAAATGGTCGCAGTGTAGTAGGTGAGCAGTTCTTC | CASSLNGRSVVGEQFF | TRBV7-3 | - | 16 | - | TRBJ2-1
TGTGCCAGCAGTTACGTGTGGTCCGGGGAGCTGTTTTTT | CASSYVWSGELFF | TRBV6-2/TRBV6-3 | - | 13 | - | TRBJ2-2
TGTGCCAGCTCACCACCAGGCAGGGCCTACGAGCAGTACTTC | CASSPPGRAYEQYF | TRBV18 | - | 14 | once | TRBJ2-7
TGTGCCAGCAGCGCCTTTGGAGGGGCGCGGGGCTACACCTTC | CASSAFGGARGYTF | TRBV11-2 | - | 14 | - | TRBJ1-2
TGCAGTGCTAGTCACGGGACAGGGGGCACAGATACGCAGTATTTT | CSASHGTGGTDTQYF | TRBV20-1 | TRBD1 | 15 | once | TRBJ2-3
TGTGCCAGCTCACCACGCGGGACAGGGTCTCGGAATCAGCCCCAGCATTTT | CASSPRGTGSRNQPQHF | TRBV18 | TRBD1 | 17 | - | TRBJ1-5
TGCGCCAGCAGCTTGCGGGGGGCCCAATCGGGGGAGCTGTTTTTT | CASSLRGAQSGELFF | TRBV5-1 | - | 15 | - | TRBJ2-2
TGTGCCAGCAGCTCCAACTTAGGGGACAGCGACACCGGGGAGCTGTTTTTT | CASSSNLGDSDTGELFF | TRBV21-1 | - | 17 | - | TRBJ2-2
TGTGCCAGCAGCTTGGATTGGGGGAACACTGAAGCTTTCTTT | CASSLDWGNTEAFF | TRBV5-4 | - | 14 | - | TRBJ1-1